The 27 T cell receptor beta chains below come from one sample, sequenced in a study of CD8 T cells in Susac syndrome. Random hexamers primed reverse transcription of about 0.5 to 1 ug RNA. TCRdb analysed the immunoSEQ multiplex PCR reads with MiXCR anew, one entry per CDR3 protein. Of 190,000 or so distinct CDR3 sequences listed, about 95% were seen once; the top ten hold about 0.096%. Material for sequencing was CD4+ T cells from PBMCs. Receptors were obtained from a human donor with multiple sclerosis.

The chain combines TRBV7-2 with TRBJ2-1; 10 bases are shared with TRBD2. Germline-derived CDR1 and CDR2 are SGHTA and FQGNSA. With 3 bases clipped from V and 5 bases from J, the junction kept 4 bases outside the gene matches. This CDR3 comprises 15 residues. CDR3: CASSFTSGTNNEQFF. CDR3 sequence (DNA): TGTGCCAGCAGCTTCACTAGCGGGACAAACAATGAGCAGTTCTTC.

The chain has TRBV10-3 and TRBJ2-7, with unresolved D. There are 12 residues in the CDR3. Germline V lookup: CDR1 ENHRY, CDR2 SYGVKD. V gave up 6 bases and J gave up 4 bases, with 10 bases separating them. CDR3 protein: CAISLGIYEQYF. For the CDR3, the DNA is TGTGCCATCAGCCTGGGGATTTACGAGCAGTACTTC.

Remarks on this clonotype: One end of the junction does not line up with germline, which may come from a read error. The rearrangement uses TRBV7-9 and TRBJ1-2, with D hard to call. The CDR3 totals 9 residues. Germline CDR1 is SEHNR and CDR2 is FQNEAQ (reference sequence). As DNA, the CDR3 is TGTGCCAGCAGCTCTCTAAAGTTCTTC. Translated, it gives CASSSLKFF.

The gene calls are TRBV29-1 and TRBJ2-3; D unclear. From germline, CDR1 is SQVTM and CDR2 ANQGSEA. Trimming cost V 1 base and J 1 base, with 9 bases left between them. This CDR3 contains 14 residues. CDR3 sequence (DNA): TGCAGCGTTGAAGGGCTAGTGGGCACAGATACGCAGTATTTT. It specifies CSVEGLVGTDTQYF.

The chain recombines TRBV18 with TRBJ1-1, with D unclear. The CDR3 runs to 15 residues. Looked up from germline, CDR1 is KGHSH and CDR2 is LQKENI. The V end lost 0 bases, the J end lost 3 bases, and 11 bases lay between the germline ends. The CDR3 loop is CASSPPYRGDTEAFF. The CDR3 DNA follows: TGTGCCAGCTCACCACCTTATCGGGGAGACACTGAAGCTTTCTTT.

V gene TRBV20-1 combines with J gene TRBJ1-5; D ambiguous. V dropped 1 base and J dropped 6 bases, with 10 bases sitting between them. The CDR3 covers 13 residues. Germline loops: CDR1 DFQATT, CDR2 SNEGSKA (reference sequence). Here the CDR3 DNA reads TGCAGTGCTAGAGGGCCTAGGATTCAGCCCCAGCATTTT. This encodes CSARGPRIQPQHF.

This sequence joins TRBV7-9 and TRBJ2-1; 10 bases map to TRBD2. Germline trimming cut 5 bases from V and 4 bases from J; bases unmatched to any gene: 14. The CDR3 sequence is 18 residues long. Germline lookup yields CDR1 SEHNR and CDR2 FQNEAQ (reference sequence). The CDR3 protein is CASSPILRTSGLYNEQFF. For the CDR3, the DNA is TGTGCCAGCAGCCCGATCCTTCGGACTAGCGGATTGTACAATGAGCAGTTCTTC.

The V gene is TRBV12-3 or TRBV12-4, the J gene TRBJ2-1; D gene uncertain. This CDR3 region has 11 residues. V was shortened by 6 bases and J by 9 bases, with 9 bases between the two germline ends. This CDR3 reads CASRNRGEQFF. CDR3 bases: TGTGCCAGCAGAAATCGCGGTGAGCAGTTCTTC.

The DNA for the CDR3 is TGTGCCAGCAGGCGGACTGGGAATGAGCAGTTCTTC. It encodes CASRRTGNEQFF. The chain couples TRBV12-3 or TRBV12-4 to TRBJ2-1, with D possibly being TRBD2 (5 bases). V was shortened by 6 bases and J by 7 bases, with 10 bases between the two germline ends. The CDR3 extends over 12 amino acids.

The V call is TRBV11-2, the J call TRBJ1-2; D may be TRBD1 (5 bases). CDR3 length: 16 residues. Trimming pared 6 bases from V and 8 bases from J, leaving 25 bases between. Germline assignment: CDR1 SGHAT and CDR2 FQNNGV. CDR3 protein: CASSPDSGRPGGGYTF. CDR3 coding DNA: TGTGCCAGCAGTCCAGACTCAGGGCGCCCCGGGGGGGGCTACACCTTC.

V is TRBV9 and J is TRBJ2-7, with D maybe TRBD1 (6 bases). Germline CDR1 is SGDLS and CDR2 is YYNGEE. The V gene lost 4 bases and the J gene lost 6 bases, with 20 bases spanning the gap. The CDR3 length is 15 residues. This CDR3 reads CASSSQGQGSAEQYF. CDR3 DNA sequence: TGTGCCAGCAGCTCCCAGGGTCAGGGGAGCGCCGAGCAGTACTTC. The entire variable domain, with the rest obtained from reference TRBV9 and TRBJ2-7, is as follows: DSGVTQTPKHLITATGQRVTLRCSPRSGDLSVYWYQQSLDQGLQFLIQYYNGEERAKGNILERFSAQQFPDLHSELNLSSLELGDSALYFCASSSQGQGSAEQYFGPGTRLTVT.

This rearrangement joins TRBV18 to TRBJ2-6, with 9 bases aligning to TRBD1. This CDR3 contains 22 residues. From germline, CDR1 is KGHSH and CDR2 LQKENI. V shed 2 bases and J 1 base; nucleotides not matched to a gene: 18. CDR3 sequence (DNA): TGTGCCAGCTCACCATTGGATCTGTTTCCGGGACAGGGTGCTTCTGGGGCCAACGTCCTGACTTTC. It is translated as CASSPLDLFPGQGASGANVLTF.

The CDR3: CASMGIRAQDNEQFF. DNA of the CDR3: TGTGCCAGCATGGGCATCAGGGCACAGGACAATGAGCAGTTCTTC. The chain is built from TRBV27 and TRBJ2-1; tentative D call: TRBD1 (5 bases). Per germline, CDR1 MNHEY and CDR2 SMNVEV (reference sequence). V lost 7 bases to trimming and J lost 5 bases, with 18 bases between them. The CDR3 sequence is 15 residues long.

In its sample, this clonotype was seen a few times. The chain carries TRBV9 and TRBJ1-1; D gene ambiguous. This CDR3 contains 14 residues. Germline lookup yields CDR1 SGDLS and CDR2 YYNGEE. V dropped 0 bases and J dropped 0 bases, with 6 bases sitting between them. CDR3 nucleotides: TGTGCCAGCAGCGTAGACAGAATGAACACTGAAGCTTTCTTT. It translates to CASSVDRMNTEAFF.

The chain has TRBV20-1 and TRBJ2-5; D is unresolved. The V gene's germline CDR1 is DFQATT and CDR2 SNEGSKA (reference sequence). This CDR3 is built from 13 residues. Trimming removed 3 bases from V and 8 bases from J, with 16 bases in between. CDR3 residues: CSARPRQKNTQYF. CDR3 nucleotide sequence: TGCAGTGCTAGGCCCCGGCAGAAGAATACCCAGTACTTC.

V gene TRBV18 combines with J gene TRBJ1-2; a weak D match, TRBD1 (5 bases). Germline CDR1 is KGHSH and CDR2 is LQKENI. The CDR3 is 16 residues long. V lost 0 bases to trimming and J lost 2 bases, with 13 bases between them. DNA of the CDR3: TGTGCCAGCTCACCACCGGGACTCCATCTCAACTATGGCTACACCTTC. Translating gives CASSPPGLHLNYGYTF.

The CDR3 loop is CASSLRRVRRAEAFF. The DNA of the CDR3 is TGTGCCAGCAGCTTAAGGAGAGTCCGCCGCGCTGAAGCTTTCTTT. The chain couples TRBV5-6 to TRBJ1-1; D is unclear. This CDR3 comprises 15 residues. V was clipped by 2 bases and J by 6 bases, with 17 bases between them. Per germline, CDR1 SGHDT and CDR2 YYEEEE.

J is TRBJ2-1 and V is TRBV30; 9 bases agree with TRBD2. The CDR3 spans 15 residues. V lost 0 bases to trimming and J lost 6 bases; unmatched junction nucleotides: 6. The germline V gene encodes CDR1 GTSNPN and CDR2 SVGIG (reference sequence). DNA for the CDR3: TGTGCCTGGAGTGTGGCTCTAGCGGGGAGCAATGAGCAGTTCTTC. This encodes CAWSVALAGSNEQFF.

The chain recombines TRBV7-2 with TRBJ2-7; no firm D call. Germline V gene lookup returns CDR1 SGHTA and CDR2 FQGNSA. V lost 5 bases and J lost 6, with 17 bases in between. The CDR3 consists of 14 residues. The CDR3 DNA is TGTGCCAGCAGCCCCGAGATAGCTTCCGTCGAGCAGTACTTC. Translation gives CASSPEIASVEQYF.

The chain couples TRBV20-1 to TRBJ2-7; the D call may be TRBD1 or TRBD2 (5 bases each). V gave up 1 base and J gave up 0 bases, with 7 bases separating them. The CDR3 extends over 13 amino acids. Germline-derived CDR1 and CDR2 are DFQATT and SNEGSKA (reference sequence). CDR3 residues: CSARAGTSYEQYF. The DNA for the CDR3 is TGCAGTGCTAGAGCAGGGACCTCCTACGAGCAGTACTTC.

The chain employs TRBV6-5 and TRBJ1-2; 10 positions agree with TRBD1. From germline, CDR1 is MNHEY and CDR2 SVGAGI. This CDR3 is built from 13 residues. Losses at the gene ends were 6 bases for V and 5 bases for J; bases not matched to a gene: 3. The CDR3 DNA sequence: TGTGCCAGCAGCGGGACAGGGGAGTATGGCTACACCTTC. Translation: CASSGTGEYGYTF.

The V call is TRBV3-1, the J call TRBJ2-7; 7 nucleotides agree with TRBD1. The CDR3 is 15 amino acids. J lost 2 bases, V lost 4 bases, and 8 bases had no gene match. Germline values: CDR1 LGHDT, CDR2 YNNKEL (reference sequence). CDR3 sequence: CASSRNRGSAYEQYF. CDR3 DNA: TGTGCCAGCAGCCGTAACAGGGGAAGCGCCTACGAGCAGTACTTC.

This clonotype was recorded a few times. V is TRBV7-3 and J is TRBJ1-1, with D perhaps matching TRBD1 (6 bases). Per the germline V gene, CDR1 is SGHTA and CDR2 is FQGTGA. V was clipped by 2 bases and J by 1 base, with 11 bases between them. CDR3 length: 15 residues. CDR3 DNA: TGTGCCAGCAGCTTATATGGGGGGCCGAACACTGAAGCTTTCTTT. As protein: CASSLYGGPNTEAFF.

The chain carries TRBV28 and TRBJ2-7, with 7 bases identical to TRBD1. The germline V gene has CDR1 MDHEN and CDR2 SYDVKM. The CDR3 contains 15 residues. V shed 6 bases and J 0 bases; nucleotides not matched to a gene: 8. The CDR3 region is CASSPSDRNSYEQYF. CDR3 DNA sequence: TGTGCCAGCAGCCCTTCGGACAGGAACTCCTACGAGCAGTACTTC.

J is TRBJ2-1 and V is TRBV29-1; 13 nucleotides align to TRBD2. V was pared by 4 bases and J by 1 base, with 13 bases of the junction left unmatched. Germline loops: CDR1 SQVTM, CDR2 ANQGSEA. This CDR3 contains 19 residues. CDR3 nucleotides: TGCAGCGTTGTGACTACGGGACTAGCGGGAAGGGGGTCCTACAATGAGCAGTTCTTC. Translating gives CSVVTTGLAGRGSYNEQFF.

The rearrangement uses TRBV9 and TRBJ2-3; 11 bases are shared with TRBD2. From germline, CDR1 is SGDLS and CDR2 YYNGEE. With 1 base clipped from V and 3 bases from J, the junction kept 1 base outside the gene matches. CDR3 size: 15 residues. The CDR3 DNA sequence: TGTGCCAGCAGCGTACGACTAGCGGGGACAGATACGCAGTATTTT. It is translated as CASSVRLAGTDTQYF.

V and J are TRBV12-3 or TRBV12-4 and TRBJ2-2; D tentatively reads TRBD1 or TRBD2 (6 bases each). The CDR3 sequence is 13 residues long. V lost 10 bases, J lost 2 bases, and 11 bases lay in between. CDR3 protein: CATGASNTGELFF. The CDR3 nucleotides are TGTGCCACGGGGGCGAGTAACACCGGGGAGCTGTTTTTT.